The clone carrying this T cell receptor (beta chain) appeared a few times. The data were obtained in a study of T cells in Graves' hyperthyroidism and ophthalmopathy. V shed 2 bases and J 6 bases; nucleotides not matched to a gene: 8. The CDR3 totals 15 residues. Germline V CDR1 and CDR2: LGHNT, FRNRAP. RNA transcripts provided the source from which TCR beta CDR3 regions were amplified. HTBI primers were employed in a first-round RT-PCR of the TCR CDR3. TCRdb ran MiXCR on the multiplex PCR reads and lists one entry per CDR3 protein. The sample contains fewer than 750,000 distinct CDR3 sequences, roughly 14% of which appear only once.

This clonotype was sampled from a woman between 45 and 65 years old with Graves' ophthalmopathy. Sequenced: blood. The V gene is TRBV12-5, the J gene TRBJ2-7; 9 nucleotides align to TRBD1. CDR3 in DNA: TGTGCTAGTGGTTTGCCGGGACAGGGTATATCCGAGCAGTACTTC. Amino acid sequence: CASGLPGQGISEQYF. The full variable domain, rest sourced from reference TRBV12-5 and TRBJ2-7, is DARVTQTPRHKVTEMGQEVTMRCQPILGHNTVFWYRQTMMQGLELLAYFRNRAPLDDSGMPKDRFSAEMPDATLATLKIQPSEPRDSAVYFCASGLPGQGISEQYFGPGTRLTVT.